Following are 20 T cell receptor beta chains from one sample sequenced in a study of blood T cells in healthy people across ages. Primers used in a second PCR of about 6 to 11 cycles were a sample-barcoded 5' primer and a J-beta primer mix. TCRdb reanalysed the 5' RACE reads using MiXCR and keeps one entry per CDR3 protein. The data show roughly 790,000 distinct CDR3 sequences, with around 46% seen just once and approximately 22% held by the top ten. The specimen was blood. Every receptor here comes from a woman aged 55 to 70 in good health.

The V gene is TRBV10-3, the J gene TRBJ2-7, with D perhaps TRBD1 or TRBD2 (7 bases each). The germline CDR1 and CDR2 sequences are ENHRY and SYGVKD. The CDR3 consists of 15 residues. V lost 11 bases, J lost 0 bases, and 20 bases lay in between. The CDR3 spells CASGGAGSSSYEQYF. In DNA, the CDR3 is TGTGCCTCAGGGGGGGCGGGATCGAGCTCCTACGAGCAGTACTTC.

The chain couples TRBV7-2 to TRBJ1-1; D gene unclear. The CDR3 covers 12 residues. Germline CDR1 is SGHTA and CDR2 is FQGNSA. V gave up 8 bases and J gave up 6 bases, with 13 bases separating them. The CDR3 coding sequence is TGTGCCAGCGTGTCTGGGTGGTCTGAAGCTTTCTTT. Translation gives CASVSGWSEAFF.

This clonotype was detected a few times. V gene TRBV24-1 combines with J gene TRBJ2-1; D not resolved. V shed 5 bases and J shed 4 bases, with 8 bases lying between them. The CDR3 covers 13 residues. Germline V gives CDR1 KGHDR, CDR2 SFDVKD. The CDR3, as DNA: TGTGCCACCAGTGGCGTGGGTTACAATGAGCAGTTCTTC. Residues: CATSGVGYNEQFF.

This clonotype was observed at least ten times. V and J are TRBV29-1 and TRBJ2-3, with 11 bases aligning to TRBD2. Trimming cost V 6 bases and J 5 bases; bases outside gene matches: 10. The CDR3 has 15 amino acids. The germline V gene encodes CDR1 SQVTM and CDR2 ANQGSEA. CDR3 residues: CSVLFSGRAGDTQYF. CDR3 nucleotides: TGCAGCGTACTATTTAGCGGGAGGGCCGGAGATACGCAGTATTTT.

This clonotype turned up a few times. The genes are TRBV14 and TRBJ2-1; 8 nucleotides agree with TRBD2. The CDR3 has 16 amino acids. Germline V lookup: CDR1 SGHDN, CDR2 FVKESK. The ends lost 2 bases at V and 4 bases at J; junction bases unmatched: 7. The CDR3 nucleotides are TGTGCCAGCAGCCAAAGTTCCTCGGGGGGGTACAATGAGCAGTTCTTC. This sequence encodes CASSQSSSGGYNEQFF. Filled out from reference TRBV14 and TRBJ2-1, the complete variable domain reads EAGVTQFPSHSVIEKGQTVTLRCDPISGHDNLYWYRRVMGKEIKFLLHFVKESKQDESGMPNNRFLAERTGGTYSTLKVQPAELEDSGVYFCASSQSSSGGYNEQFFGPGTRLTVL.

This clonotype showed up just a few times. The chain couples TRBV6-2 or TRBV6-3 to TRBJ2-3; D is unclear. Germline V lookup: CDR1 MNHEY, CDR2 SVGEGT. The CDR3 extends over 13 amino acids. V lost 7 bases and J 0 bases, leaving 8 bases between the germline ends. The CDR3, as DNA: TGTGCCAGCAATCCGGGCAGCACAGATACGCAGTATTTT. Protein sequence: CASNPGSTDTQYF.

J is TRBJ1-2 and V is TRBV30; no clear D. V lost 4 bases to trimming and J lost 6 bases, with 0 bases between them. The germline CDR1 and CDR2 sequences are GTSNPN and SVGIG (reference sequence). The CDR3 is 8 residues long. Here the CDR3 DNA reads TGTGCCTGGAATGGCTACACCTTC. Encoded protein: CAWNGYTF.

The CDR3, as DNA: TGCGCCAGCAGCCAAGGTACCGTTTCATACAATGAGCAGTACTTC. It encodes CASSQGTVSYNEQYF. This sequence joins TRBV4-3 and TRBJ2-1; D is unresolved. The J call may be in error: the DNA end matches TRBJ2-7 better. Germline V gives CDR1 LGHNA, CDR2 YSLEER. This CDR3 is 15 amino acids long.

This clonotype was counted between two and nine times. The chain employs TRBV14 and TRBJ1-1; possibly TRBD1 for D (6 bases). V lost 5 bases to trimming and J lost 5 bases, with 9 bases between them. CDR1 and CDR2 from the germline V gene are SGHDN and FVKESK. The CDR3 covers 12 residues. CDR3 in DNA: TGTGCCAGCAGCAGGACAGCTACTGAAGCTTTCTTT. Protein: CASSRTATEAFF.

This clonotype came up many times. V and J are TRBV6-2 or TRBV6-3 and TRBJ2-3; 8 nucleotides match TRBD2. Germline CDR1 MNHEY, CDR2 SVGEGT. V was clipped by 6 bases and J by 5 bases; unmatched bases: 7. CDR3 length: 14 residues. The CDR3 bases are TGTGCCAGCAGAACCGGGGGGGCTAGAGATACGCAGTATTTT. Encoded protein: CASRTGGARDTQYF.

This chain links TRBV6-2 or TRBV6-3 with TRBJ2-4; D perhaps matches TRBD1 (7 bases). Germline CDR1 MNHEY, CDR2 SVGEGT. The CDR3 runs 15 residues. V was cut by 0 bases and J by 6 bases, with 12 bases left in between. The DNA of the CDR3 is TGTGCCAGCAGTTACTCGGGCCAGGGGGGAAACATTCAGTACTTC. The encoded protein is CASSYSGQGGNIQYF.

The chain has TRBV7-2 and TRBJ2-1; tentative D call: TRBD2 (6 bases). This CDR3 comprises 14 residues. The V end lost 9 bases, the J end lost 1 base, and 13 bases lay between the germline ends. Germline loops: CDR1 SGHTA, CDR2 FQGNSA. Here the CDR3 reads CASGGARSYNEQFF. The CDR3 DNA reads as TGTGCCAGTGGCGGGGCCCGGTCCTACAATGAGCAGTTCTTC.

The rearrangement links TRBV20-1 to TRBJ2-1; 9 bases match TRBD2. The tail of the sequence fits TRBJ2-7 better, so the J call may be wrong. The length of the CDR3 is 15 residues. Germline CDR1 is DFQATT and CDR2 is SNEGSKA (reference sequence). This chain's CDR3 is CSASSSGASYNEQYF. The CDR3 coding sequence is TGCAGTGCTAGTTCTAGCGGGGCATCCTACAATGAGCAGTACTTC.

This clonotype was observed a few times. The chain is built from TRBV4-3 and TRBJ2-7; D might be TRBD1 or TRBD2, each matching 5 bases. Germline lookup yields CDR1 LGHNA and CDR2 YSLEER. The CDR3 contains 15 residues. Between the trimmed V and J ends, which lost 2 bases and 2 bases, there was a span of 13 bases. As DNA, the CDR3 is TGCGCCAGCAGCCAAAAAAAATGGGGACCCTACGAGCAGTACTTC. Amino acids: CASSQKKWGPYEQYF.

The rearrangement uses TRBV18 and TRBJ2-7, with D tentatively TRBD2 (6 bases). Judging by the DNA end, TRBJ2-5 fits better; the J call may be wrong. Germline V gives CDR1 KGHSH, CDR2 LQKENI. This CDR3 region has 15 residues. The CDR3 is CASSPSTGGLETQYF. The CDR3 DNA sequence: TGTGCCAGCTCACCATCCACTGGGGGACTAGAGACCCAGTACTTC.

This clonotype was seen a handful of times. The CDR3 DNA is TGCGCCAGCGGGGGGCAGGGTAACAATGAGCAGTTCTTC. This gives the protein CASGGQGNNEQFF. The rearrangement uses TRBV5-1 and TRBJ2-1; TRBD1 or TRBD2 may be the D gene (6 bases each). Germline V lookup: CDR1 SGHRS, CDR2 YFSETQ. Trimming left V 7 bases short and J 5 bases short, with 13 bases between. The CDR3 covers 13 residues.

CDR3: CASSVDSPGGYTF. CDR3 coding DNA: TGCGCCAGCAGCGTGGACTCCCCGGGGGGCTACACCTTC. V gene TRBV5-1 combines with J gene TRBJ1-2; no clear D gene. The CDR3 length is 13 residues. V was cut by 4 bases and J by 8 bases, with 15 bases left in between. CDR1 and CDR2 (germline): SGHRS, YFSETQ. Full variable domain (outside the CDR3, taken from reference TRBV5-1 and TRBJ1-2): KAGVTQTPRYLIKTRGQQVTLSCSPISGHRSVSWYQQTPGQGLQFLFEYFSETQRNKGNFPGRFSGRQFSNSRSEMNVSTLELGDSALYLCASSVDSPGGYTFGSGTRLTVV.

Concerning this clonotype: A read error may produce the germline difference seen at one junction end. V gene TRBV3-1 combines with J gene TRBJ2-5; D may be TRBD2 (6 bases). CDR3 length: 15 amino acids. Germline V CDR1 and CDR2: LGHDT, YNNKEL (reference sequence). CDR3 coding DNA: TGTGCCAGCAGCCAATATGCGGGGAGACGAGAGACCCGGTACTTC. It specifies CASSQYAGRRETRYF.

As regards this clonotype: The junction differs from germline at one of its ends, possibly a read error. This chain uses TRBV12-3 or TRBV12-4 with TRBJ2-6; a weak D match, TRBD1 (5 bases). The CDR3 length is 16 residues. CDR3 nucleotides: TGTGCCAGCAGTTTGGCCAGGTACTCTGGGGCCAACGTCCTGGCTTTC. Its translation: CASSLARYSGANVLAF.

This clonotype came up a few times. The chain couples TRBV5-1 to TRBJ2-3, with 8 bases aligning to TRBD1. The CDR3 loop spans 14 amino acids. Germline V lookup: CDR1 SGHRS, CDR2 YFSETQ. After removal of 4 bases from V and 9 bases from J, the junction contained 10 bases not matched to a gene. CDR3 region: CASSADRDFRTQYF. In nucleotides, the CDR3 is TGCGCCAGCAGCGCGGACAGGGACTTTCGGACGCAGTATTTT.